This TCR beta chain was found in a study of PD-1 blockade in classical Hodgkin lymphoma. As for the study in general: Treatment was intravenous nivolumab, 3 mg/kg every 2 weeks, until progression. Study findings and constraints: Those achieving complete response showed baseline diversity like newly diagnosed patients.

This CDR3 comprises 16 residues. Germline V gives CDR1 GTSNPN, CDR2 SVGIG (reference sequence). Trimming stripped 0 bases from V and 0 bases from J, with 9 bases between. Profiled with immunoSEQ multiplex PCR; TCRdb holds only in-frame clones, not every one. The data contain about 42,000 clones, over 55% of them singletons. About this clone: Antigen unknown.

Relapse after autologous stem cell transplantation occurred in every patient, and brentuximab vedotin exposure varied. The sample in question was peripheral blood mononuclear cells (PBMCs), obtained at baseline. This clonotype originated in a human donor with classical Hodgkin lymphoma. This rearrangement joins TRBV30 to TRBJ2-6; D is ambiguous. CDR3 in DNA: TGTGCCTGGAGTGTACTTGGAAGCTCTGGGGCCAACGTCCTGACTTTC. Encoded protein: CAWSVLGSSGANVLTF. The full variable domain, in which reference TRBV30 and TRBJ2-6 provide the parts outside the CDR3, is SQTIHQWPATLVQPVGSPLSLECTVEGTSNPNLYWYRQAAGRGLQLLFYSVGIGQISSEVPQNLSASRPQDRQFILSSKKLLLSDSGFYLCAWSVLGSSGANVLTFGAGSRLTVL.